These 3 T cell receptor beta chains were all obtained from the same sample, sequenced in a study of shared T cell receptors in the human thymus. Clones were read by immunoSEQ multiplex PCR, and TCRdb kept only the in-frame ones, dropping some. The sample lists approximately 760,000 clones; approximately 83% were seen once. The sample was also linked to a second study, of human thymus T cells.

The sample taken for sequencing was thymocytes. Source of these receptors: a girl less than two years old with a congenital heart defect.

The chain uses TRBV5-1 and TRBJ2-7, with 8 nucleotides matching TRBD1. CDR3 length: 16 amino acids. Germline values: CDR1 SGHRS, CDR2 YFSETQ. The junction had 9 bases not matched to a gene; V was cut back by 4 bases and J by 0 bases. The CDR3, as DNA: TGCGCCAGCAGCCAAATGACAGGGGCGGGCTCCTACGAGCAGTACTTC. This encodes CASSQMTGAGSYEQYF.

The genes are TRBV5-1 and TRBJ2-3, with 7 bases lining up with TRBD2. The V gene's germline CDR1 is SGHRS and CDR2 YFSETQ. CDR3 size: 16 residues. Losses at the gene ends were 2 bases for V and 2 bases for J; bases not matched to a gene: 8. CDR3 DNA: TGCGCCAGCAGCTTACCCGGGGGGTCCACCACAGATACGCAGTATTTT. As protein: CASSLPGGSTTDTQYF.

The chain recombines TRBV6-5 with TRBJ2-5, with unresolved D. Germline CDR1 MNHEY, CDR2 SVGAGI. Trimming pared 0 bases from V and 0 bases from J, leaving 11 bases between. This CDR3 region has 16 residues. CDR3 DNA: TGTGCCAGCAGTTACTCCTGGTTCGCGTACCAAGAGACCCAGTACTTC. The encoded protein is CASSYSWFAYQETQYF.